This T cell receptor (beta chain) stems from a study of cytomegalovirus exposure and HLA in healthy donors. General observations from the study: A later analysis by the authors found several of the most significant clusters apparently linked to common viral pathogens. Per published accounts, TCR beta sequences correctly predicted the HLA-A and HLA-B alleles of most subjects. Later on, a genetic analysis was performed. It linked a missense variant in DCLRE1C with V- and J-gene trimming of TCR beta.

V lost 5 bases to trimming and J lost 4 bases; unmatched junction nucleotides: 5. There are 15 residues in the CDR3. CDR1 and CDR2 from the germline V gene are LGHNA and YSLEER. A multiplex PCR was run with 60 Vbeta primers and 13 Jbeta primers. Libraries were prepared by immunoSEQ multiplex PCR; TCRdb keeps only in-frame clonotypes and omits some of them. The table lists fewer than 200,000 clones, about four fifths of them singletons. As to this clone: Its cognate antigen is unknown.

The V call is TRBV4-3, the J call TRBJ2-1, with 10 bases fitting TRBD2. The sequencing sample was made of PBMCs. The clonotype was recovered from a young woman in good health and CMV-seronegative. CDR3 region: CASSVGLAVYNEQFF. The CDR3 DNA reads TGCGCCAGCAGCGTCGGACTAGCGGTGTACAATGAGCAGTTCTTC.